The clone carrying this T cell receptor beta chain was found once. Authors' processing steps: The assay estimated nucleated cells by amplifying reference gene primers. The protocol was immunoSEQ multiplex PCR, while the TCRdb copy is restricted to in-frame clones and leaves out a portion. V and J calls and clone size are copied from that table; D and trimming were computed from the DNA. The sample has some 300,000 clones; around 87% are singletons. One Seattle source followed patients from active infection through their disease course. The sample belongs to a study of blood T cell repertoires in COVID-19. Overall study context: Material from acute and convalescent COVID-19 was sourced from the United States, Italy and Spain.

V lost 2 bases, J lost 0 bases, and 11 bases stayed unmatched. The CDR3 contains 19 residues. The V gene's germline CDR1 is SGHTA and CDR2 FQGNSA. The specimen was peripheral blood. The genes are TRBV7-2 and TRBJ1-5; TRBD1 matches at 9 bases. This receptor was obtained from a middle-aged woman with COVID-19, enrolled during active disease. CDR3 protein: CASSLWVRTGVNSNQPQHF. CDR3 sequence (DNA): TGTGCCAGCAGCTTATGGGTTAGGACAGGGGTGAATAGCAATCAGCCCCAGCATTTT.